These 31 T cell receptor beta chains share one sample of origin, sequenced in a study of blood T cell repertoires in COVID-19. Here immunoSEQ multiplex PCR was the method, and the copy in TCRdb shows in-frame clones only, minus some. The sample gives 210,000 or so clones, nearly 90% of which show up once; more than 10% is in the top ten. The specimen was PBMCs or T cells enriched from blood (not recorded which). The receptors derive from a man aged 25 to 40 who had recovered from COVID-19.

The rearrangement links TRBV7-9 to TRBJ1-2; 10 positions agree with TRBD1. CDR3 length equals 15 residues. The V gene end was trimmed by 0 bases and the J gene end by 7 bases; junction bases not matched to a gene: 5. Germline V gives CDR1 SEHNR, CDR2 FQNEAQ (reference sequence). The CDR3 nucleotides are TGTGCCAGCAGCTTAGCCGAGACAGGGGGCCCTGGCTACACCTTC. Translating gives CASSLAETGGPGYTF.

To note about this clone: The junction departs from germline at one end; a sequencing error may be responsible. The V gene is TRBV2, the J gene TRBJ1-2; perhaps TRBD1 as D (6 bases). Germline lookup yields CDR1 SNHLY and CDR2 FYNNEI. The CDR3 extends over 14 amino acids. The CDR3 loop reads CASNPQGPNYGYTF. The CDR3, as DNA: TGTGCGAGCAATCCCCAGGGGCCAAACTATGGCTACACCTTC.

About this clone itself: A read error may produce the germline difference seen at one junction end. This sequence joins TRBV3-1 (or the pseudogene TRBV3-2) and TRBJ1-5, with D perhaps matching TRBD1 (6 bases). The CDR3 consists of 15 residues. Germline-derived CDR1 and CDR2 are LGHDT and YNNKEL (reference sequence). The CDR3 sequence: CASSLRGCSSQPQHF. CDR3 nucleotides: TGTGCCAGCAGCCTTAGGGGGTGTAGCAGTCAGCCCCAGCATTTT.

The rearrangement uses TRBV5-1 and TRBJ1-2, with 8 nucleotides matching TRBD1. Germline assignment: CDR1 SGHRS and CDR2 YFSETQ. The CDR3 loop spans 15 amino acids. V lost 2 bases, J lost 4 bases, and 7 bases stayed unmatched. The CDR3 sequence is CASSFGYDRGYGYTF. In DNA form, the CDR3 reads TGCGCCAGCAGCTTCGGTTATGACAGGGGCTATGGCTACACCTTC.

The chain is built from TRBV30 and TRBJ1-4; possibly TRBD1 for D (5 bases). Trimming took off 0 bases at V and 7 bases at J, with 12 bases between the two ends. CDR1 GTSNPN and CDR2 SVGIG come from the germline V gene (reference sequence). The length of the CDR3 is 14 residues. CDR3 in DNA: TGTGCCTGGAGTGTCCAGGGCATCGGTGAAAAACTGTTTTTT. This sequence encodes CAWSVQGIGEKLFF.

The chain couples TRBV7-9 to TRBJ2-3; no reliable D call. Trimming took 0 bases from V and 6 from J, leaving 10 bases between them. Germline V gene lookup returns CDR1 SEHNR and CDR2 FQNEAQ (reference sequence). The CDR3 sequence is 14 residues long. CDR3 coding DNA: TGTGCCAGCAGCTTAGCCGGGTCCTACGATACGCAGTATTTT. It specifies CASSLAGSYDTQYF.

This rearrangement joins TRBV27 to TRBJ1-3; no clear D gene. The CDR3 runs 15 residues. Trimming cost V 2 bases and J 0 bases, with 8 bases left between them. Germline assignment: CDR1 MNHEY and CDR2 SMNVEV (reference sequence). This chain's CDR3 is CASSLTPSSGNTIYF. CDR3 sequence (DNA): TGTGCCAGCAGTTTAACCCCTAGCTCTGGAAACACCATATATTTT.

V and J are TRBV5-1 and TRBJ2-7; 10 nucleotides align to TRBD2. With 3 bases clipped from V and 3 bases from J, the junction kept 6 bases outside the gene matches. The CDR3 length is 15 residues. Germline V CDR1 and CDR2: SGHRS, YFSETQ. The CDR3 protein is CASSSATSGRYEQYF. CDR3 nucleotides: TGCGCCAGCAGCTCCGCGACTAGCGGGCGCTACGAGCAGTACTTC.

This clone was observed a few times. The chain uses TRBV5-4 and TRBJ2-7; TRBD2 matches 7 bases. This CDR3 contains 13 residues. Germline values: CDR1 SGHNT, CDR2 YYREEE (reference sequence). Trimming removed 5 bases from V and 7 bases from J; junction bases left unmatched: 9. CDR3 sequence: CASRSGMFGEQYF. The CDR3 nucleotides read TGTGCCAGCAGGAGCGGGATGTTCGGGGAGCAGTACTTC.

The CDR3 DNA sequence: TGTGCCAGCAGCTTGGGTCCGGGGGATGGCAAAAACATTCAGTACTTC. Translating it yields CASSLGPGDGKNIQYF. The chain links TRBV5-6 to TRBJ2-4; D might be TRBD2 (6 bases). The CDR3 totals 16 residues. Trimming took off 0 bases at V and 3 bases at J, with 13 bases between the two ends. CDR1 SGHDT and CDR2 YYEEEE come from the germline V gene. Full variable domain (missing parts from reference TRBV5-6 and TRBJ2-4): DAGVTQSPTHLIKTRGQQVTLRCSPKSGHDTVSWYQQALGQGPQFIFQYYEEEERQRGNFPDRFSGHQFPNYSSELNVNALLLGDSALYLCASSLGPGDGKNIQYFGAGTRLSVL.

The genes are TRBV4-1 and TRBJ1-1; tentative D call: TRBD1 (6 bases). The germline V gene encodes CDR1 MGHRA and CDR2 YSYEKL. CDR3 length: 15 amino acids. V shed 2 bases and J shed 1 base, with 11 bases lying between them. In nucleotides, the CDR3 is TGCGCCAGCAGCCAACCAACAGGGCCGAACACTGAAGCTTTCTTT. It specifies CASSQPTGPNTEAFF.

V usage is TRBV2 and J usage is TRBJ2-7; D uncertain. From germline, CDR1 is SNHLY and CDR2 FYNNEI. Trimming shortened V by 6 bases and J by 9 bases, and 15 bases separated the two germline ends. There are 12 residues in the CDR3. DNA of the CDR3: TGTGCCAGCAGGTCGGTGGTAATCGGGCAGTACTTC. Amino acids: CASRSVVIGQYF. The variable domain in full, completed from reference TRBV2 and TRBJ2-7, reads EPEVTQTPSHQVTQMGQEVILRCVPISNHLYFYWYRQILGQKVEFLVSFYNNEISEKSEIFDDQFSVERPDGSNFTLKIRSTKLEDSAMYFCASRSVVIGQYFGPGTRLTVT.

The chain combines TRBV7-9 with TRBJ2-1, with D maybe TRBD2 (5 bases). The germline V gene encodes CDR1 SEHNR and CDR2 FQNEAQ (reference sequence). This CDR3 has 16 amino acids. The ends were cut back, 6 bases at V and 7 bases at J, with 22 bases in the middle. CDR3 DNA: TGTGCCAGCAGTGACCCTCCGAGCCCCCGAGGGAATGAGCAGTTCTTC. Protein product: CASSDPPSPRGNEQFF.

This chain uses TRBV7-9 with TRBJ1-2; D is undetermined. Deletions cut 5 bases from V and 4 bases from J, with 14 bases between. CDR3 length equals 14 residues. Germline loops: CDR1 SEHNR, CDR2 FQNEAQ (reference sequence). The CDR3: CASSPATGRYGYTF. The CDR3 DNA reads TGTGCCAGCAGCCCAGCCACGGGTCGCTATGGCTACACCTTC.

The chain carries TRBV30 and TRBJ1-5; D uncertain. Between the trimmed V and J ends, which lost 1 base and 2 bases, there was a span of 6 bases. The germline V gene has CDR1 GTSNPN and CDR2 SVGIG (reference sequence). The CDR3 sequence is 13 residues long. The CDR3 here is CAWSEGGNQPQHF. In DNA, the CDR3 is TGTGCCTGGAGTGAGGGAGGCAATCAGCCCCAGCATTTT.

V gene TRBV10-1 combines with J gene TRBJ1-5; D remains ambiguous. Germline CDR1 WNHNN, CDR2 SYGVQD (reference sequence). The V and J ends lost 8 bases and 11 bases respectively, with 10 bases between them. The CDR3 length is 10 residues. The CDR3 loop reads CASSERTQHF. The CDR3 DNA reads TGCGCCAGCTCCGAGAGGACCCAGCATTTT.

V and J are TRBV19 and TRBJ2-3, with TRBD1 as a possible D gene (7 bases). V shed 5 bases and J shed 2 bases, with 14 bases lying between them. Germline V gene lookup returns CDR1 LNHDA and CDR2 SQIVND (reference sequence). The CDR3 sequence is 15 residues long. CDR3 sequence: CASSPQGGFTDTQYF. The CDR3 nucleotides are TGTGCCAGTAGTCCTCAGGGGGGCTTCACAGATACGCAGTATTTT.

The chain joins TRBV7-8 to TRBJ2-3; weak D call: TRBD1 (5 bases). V shed 5 bases and J shed 2 bases, with 14 bases lying between them. Germline V CDR1 and CDR2: SGHVS, FQNEAQ. This CDR3 comprises 15 residues. The CDR3 spells CASSRVRQPTDTQYF. Written as DNA, the CDR3 is TGTGCCAGCAGCCGAGTGAGACAGCCCACAGATACGCAGTATTTT.

V usage is TRBV4-1 and J usage is TRBJ2-3; a possible D gene is TRBD2 (5 bases). Germline V gives CDR1 MGHRA, CDR2 YSYEKL. CDR3 size: 15 residues. Trimming shortened V by 1 base and J by 3 bases, and 11 bases separated the two germline ends. The chain's CDR3 is CASSQAWERTDTQYF. The CDR3 DNA follows: TGCGCCAGCAGCCAAGCCTGGGAGCGTACAGATACGCAGTATTTT.

The chain has TRBV13 and TRBJ2-1; maybe TRBD1 (5 bases). Trimming took off 0 bases at V and 8 bases at J, with 8 bases between the two ends. Germline CDR1 reads PRHDT; CDR2 reads FYEKMQ (reference sequence). CDR3 size: 13 residues. CDR3 DNA: TGTGCCAGCAGCTTAGGCAGGGAACATGAGCAGTTCTTC. Translated, it gives CASSLGREHEQFF.

The V call is TRBV6-2 or TRBV6-3, the J call TRBJ2-2; TRBD2 aligns across 11 bases. CDR1 and CDR2 from the germline V gene are MNHEY and SVGEGT. The CDR3 extends over 15 amino acids. J was trimmed by 6 bases and V by 5 bases; bases with no gene match: 5. The DNA for the CDR3 is TGTGCCAGCAGTCTGGCTAGCGGGGGGCCCGGGGAGCTGTTTTTT. This sequence encodes CASSLASGGPGELFF.

This chain uses TRBV20-1 with TRBJ1-2; D is possibly TRBD1 (5 bases). This CDR3 region has 12 residues. Germline loops: CDR1 DFQATT, CDR2 SNEGSKA (reference sequence). V lost 3 bases and J 4 bases, leaving 9 bases between the germline ends. In DNA form, the CDR3 reads TGCAGTGCTAGTGAGACAGCCTATGGCTACACCTTC. It translates to CSASETAYGYTF.

The chain employs TRBV5-1 and TRBJ1-4; 7 nucleotides line up with TRBD1. V lost 5 bases to trimming and J lost 0 bases; unmatched junction nucleotides: 7. Germline assignment: CDR1 SGHRS and CDR2 YFSETQ. The CDR3 has 16 residues. The CDR3 loop is CASSYTGAATNEKLFF. Here the CDR3 DNA reads TGCGCCAGCAGTTATACAGGGGCGGCAACTAATGAAAAACTGTTTTTT.

The rearrangement uses TRBV27 and TRBJ2-7; maybe TRBD1 (6 bases). Trimming pared 4 bases from V and 6 bases from J, leaving 19 bases between. CDR1 is MNHEY and CDR2 is SMNVEV in the germline V gene (reference sequence). The CDR3 has 15 residues. In DNA, the CDR3 is TGTGCCAGCAGTTCTTTATGGGCCTCAGGGGTCGAGCAGTACTTC. This codes for CASSSLWASGVEQYF.

The chain employs TRBV27 and TRBJ1-2; 8 bases are a match to TRBD1. The germline gives CDR1 MNHEY, CDR2 SMNVEV (reference sequence). V trimming: 5 bases; J trimming: 8 bases; junction bases outside the gene matches: 7. This CDR3 spans 13 amino acids. The CDR3 sequence: CASSGGTGHGYTF. The DNA of the CDR3 is TGTGCCAGCAGTGGAGGGACAGGCCACGGCTACACCTTC.

The rearrangement uses TRBV5-4 and TRBJ2-1, with TRBD1 identical over 8 bases. Germline V gene lookup returns CDR1 SGHNT and CDR2 YYREEE (reference sequence). J was trimmed by 2 bases and V by 7 bases; bases with no gene match: 5. This CDR3 has 14 residues. CDR3 in amino acids: CASHRGEPYNEQFF. Written as DNA, the CDR3 is TGTGCCAGCCACAGGGGGGAACCCTACAATGAGCAGTTCTTC.

About this clone itself: In the same sample, other DNA sequences code for this CDR3. The chain uses TRBV5-6 and TRBJ1-2; D remains ambiguous. There are 12 residues in the CDR3. Per germline, CDR1 SGHDT and CDR2 YYEEEE. Trimming shortened V by 4 bases and J by 5 bases, and 9 bases separated the two germline ends. CDR3 protein: CASSTSGYGYTF. In DNA, the CDR3 is TGTGCCAGCAGCACCTCGGGATATGGCTACACCTTC.

The chain has TRBV4-1 and TRBJ1-2; 8 bases map to TRBD1. The CDR3 sequence is 12 residues long. CDR1 is MGHRA and CDR2 is YSYEKL in the germline V gene. V shed 8 bases and J 2 bases; nucleotides not matched to a gene: 1. The CDR3 reads CASRDRNYGYTF. In nucleotides, the CDR3 is TGCGCCAGCCGGGACAGGAACTATGGCTACACCTTC.

J is TRBJ1-6 and V is TRBV4-3; a possible D gene is TRBD1 (5 bases). Germline loops: CDR1 LGHNA, CDR2 YSLEER. The CDR3 loop spans 18 amino acids. V was pared by 0 bases and J by 0 bases, with 12 bases between. Here the CDR3 reads CASSQDTGTSSYNSPLHF. The DNA for the CDR3 is TGCGCCAGCAGCCAAGATACCGGGACTAGCTCCTATAATTCACCCCTCCACTTT.

This chain links TRBV6-5 with TRBJ2-7; 10 nucleotides agree with TRBD1. V gave up 0 bases and J gave up 4 bases; unmatched junction bases: 3. The CDR3 length is 15 residues. Germline-derived CDR1 and CDR2 are MNHEY and SVGAGI. Here the CDR3 reads CASSYSDRGGYEQYF. The DNA for the CDR3 is TGTGCCAGCAGTTACTCGGACAGGGGGGGGTACGAGCAGTACTTC.

The chain is built from TRBV12-5 and TRBJ2-4, with unresolved D. Germline V CDR1 and CDR2: LGHNT, FRNRAP. Trimming cost V 4 bases and J 2 bases, with 9 bases left between them. This CDR3 contains 14 residues. The DNA for the CDR3 is TGTGCTAGTGGTTCACAGATTACCAAAAACATTCAGTACTTC. It yields the protein CASGSQITKNIQYF.